This entry concerns a single TCR beta chain. Its target is unknown. The sample comes from a study of cytomegalovirus exposure and HLA in healthy donors. Some clones are missing from TCRdb's copy, which holds only in-frame ones; the method was immunoSEQ multiplex PCR. The table lists 200,000 to 250,000 clones, 90% to 95% of them singletons. The germline V gene encodes CDR1 MNHNS and CDR2 SASEGT. Trimming pared 1 base from V and 15 bases from J, leaving 10 bases between. The CDR3 runs to 11 residues. Study conclusions and caveats: The study labeled under 200 TCR beta chains cytomegalovirus-associated. Cytomegalovirus status, reportedly, was diagnosed with high specificity and sensitivity by the classifier. Despite most TCR sequences being rare, some public TCRs occurred in many donors.

Sequenced sample: PBMCs. The chain recombines TRBV6-1 with TRBJ2-1, with D tentatively TRBD1 (6 bases). This receptor was identified in a woman in her late teens or twenties in good health and CMV-seronegative. The CDR3: CASSEGTVWFF. The CDR3 nucleotides read TGTGCCAGCAGTGAAGGGACAGTTTGGTTCTTC.